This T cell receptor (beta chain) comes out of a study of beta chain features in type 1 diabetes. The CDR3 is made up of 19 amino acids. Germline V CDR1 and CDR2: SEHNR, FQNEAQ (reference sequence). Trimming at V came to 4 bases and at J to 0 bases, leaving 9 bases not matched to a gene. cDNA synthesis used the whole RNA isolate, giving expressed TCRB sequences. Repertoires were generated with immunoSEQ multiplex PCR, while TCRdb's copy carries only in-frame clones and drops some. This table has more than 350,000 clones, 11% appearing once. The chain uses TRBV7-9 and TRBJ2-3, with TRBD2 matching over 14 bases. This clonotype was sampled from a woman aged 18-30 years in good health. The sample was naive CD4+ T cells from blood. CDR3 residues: CASSYRTWTSGGSTDTQYF. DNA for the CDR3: TGTGCCAGCAGCTACCGCACCTGGACTAGCGGGGGGAGCACAGATACGCAGTATTTT.